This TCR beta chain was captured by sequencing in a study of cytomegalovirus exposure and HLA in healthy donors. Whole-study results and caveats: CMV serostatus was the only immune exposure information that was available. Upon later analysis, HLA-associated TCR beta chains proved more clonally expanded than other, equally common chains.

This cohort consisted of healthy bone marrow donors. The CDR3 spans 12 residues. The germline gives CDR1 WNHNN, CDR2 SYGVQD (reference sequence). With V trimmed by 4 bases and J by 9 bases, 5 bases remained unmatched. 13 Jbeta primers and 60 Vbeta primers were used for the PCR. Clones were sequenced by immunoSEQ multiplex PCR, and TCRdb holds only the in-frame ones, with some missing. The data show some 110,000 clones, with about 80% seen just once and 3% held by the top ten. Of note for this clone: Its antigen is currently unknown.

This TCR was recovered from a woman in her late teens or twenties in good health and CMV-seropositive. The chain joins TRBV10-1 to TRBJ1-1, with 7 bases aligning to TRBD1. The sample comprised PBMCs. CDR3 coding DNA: TGCGCCAGCAGTGTTGGGACAGAAAAAGCTTTCTTT. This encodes CASSVGTEKAFF.